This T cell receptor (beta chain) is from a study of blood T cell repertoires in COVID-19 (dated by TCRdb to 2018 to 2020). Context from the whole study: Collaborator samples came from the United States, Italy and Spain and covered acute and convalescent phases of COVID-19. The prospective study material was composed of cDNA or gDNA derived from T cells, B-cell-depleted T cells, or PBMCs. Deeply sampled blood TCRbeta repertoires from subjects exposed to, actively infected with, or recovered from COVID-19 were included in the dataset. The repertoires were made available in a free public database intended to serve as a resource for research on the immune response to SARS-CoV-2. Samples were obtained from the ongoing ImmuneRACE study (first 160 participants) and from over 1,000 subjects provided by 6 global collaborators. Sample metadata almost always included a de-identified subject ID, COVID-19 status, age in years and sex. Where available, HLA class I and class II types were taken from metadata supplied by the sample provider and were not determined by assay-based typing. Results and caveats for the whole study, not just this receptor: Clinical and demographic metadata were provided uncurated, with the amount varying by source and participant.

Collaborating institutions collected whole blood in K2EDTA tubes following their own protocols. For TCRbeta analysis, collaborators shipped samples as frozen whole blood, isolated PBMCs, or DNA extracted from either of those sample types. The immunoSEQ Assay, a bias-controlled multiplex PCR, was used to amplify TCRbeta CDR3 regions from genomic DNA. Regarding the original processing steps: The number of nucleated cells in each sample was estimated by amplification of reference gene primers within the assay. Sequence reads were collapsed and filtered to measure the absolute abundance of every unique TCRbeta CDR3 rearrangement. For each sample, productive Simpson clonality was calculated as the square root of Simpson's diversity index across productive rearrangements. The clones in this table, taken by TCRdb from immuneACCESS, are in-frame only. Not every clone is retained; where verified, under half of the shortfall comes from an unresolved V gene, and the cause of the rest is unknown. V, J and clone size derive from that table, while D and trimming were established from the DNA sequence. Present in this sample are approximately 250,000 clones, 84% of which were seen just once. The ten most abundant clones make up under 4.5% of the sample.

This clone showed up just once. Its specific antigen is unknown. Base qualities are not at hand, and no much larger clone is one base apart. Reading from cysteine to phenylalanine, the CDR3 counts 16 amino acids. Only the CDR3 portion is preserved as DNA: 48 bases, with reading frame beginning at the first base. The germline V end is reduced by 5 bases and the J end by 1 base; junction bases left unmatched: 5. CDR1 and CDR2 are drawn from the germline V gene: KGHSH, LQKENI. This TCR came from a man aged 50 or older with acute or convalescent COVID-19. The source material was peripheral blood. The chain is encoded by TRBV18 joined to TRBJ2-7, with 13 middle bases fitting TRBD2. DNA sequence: TGTGCCAGCTCAAGCGGACTAGCGGGAGTTTCCTACGAGCAGTACTTC. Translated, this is CASSSGLAGVSYEQYF.